The sequence of this T cell receptor beta chain was determined in a study of shared clonotypes between healthy human individuals. Free of recent acute infections or vaccinations, the donors were healthy HIV-negative adults. J lost 3 bases, V lost 5 bases, and 5 bases had no gene match. The CDR3 length is 15 residues. Germline V lookup: CDR1 SEHNR, CDR2 FQNEAQ (reference sequence). The authors distributed each subset's genomic DNA evenly over several immunoSEQ plates. Assay: immunoSEQ multiplex PCR; the TCRdb copy retains only in-frame clones and omits some. This table holds 2 million to 2.5 million clones, 80% to 95% found once.

This TCR was sampled from a man aged 18 to 35 in good health. Some clones in this sample may be carry-over from other donors' samples. This chain uses TRBV7-9 with TRBJ1-5, with TRBD1 matching 9 bases. Sample: naive CD4+ T cells from PBMCs. The subset denotes: CD45RA+ positively selected. The CDR3 nucleotides read TGTGCCAGCAGCCCACAGGGGGCCCTCAATCAGCCCCAGCATTTT. This gives the protein CASSPQGALNQPQHF.